This T cell receptor (beta chain) was recorded in a study of siplizumab effects on memory and regulatory T cells. Study-level findings and limits: Unstimulated subsets accounted for the mapping of only a minor share of the clones that were alloreactive. Among sequences traceable to unstimulated CD4+ memory cells, alloreactive ones were significantly reduced by siplizumab.

J lost 4 bases, V lost 7 bases, and 9 bases had no gene match. The CDR3 length is 16 residues. From germline, CDR1 is SGHAT and CDR2 FQNNGV. With regard to this clone: As yet, its antigen is unknown.

Every sample had some 100,000 of its TCR templates assayed. Only in-frame clones appear in the TCRdb table, and some are missing; sequencing was by immunoSEQ multiplex PCR. This repertoire shows roughly 100,000 clones, roughly 95% found once; its top ten account for under 0.04%. This sequence joins TRBV11-2 and TRBJ2-1; 11 bases fit TRBD1. The TCR comes from a human donor in good health. Specimen: naive CD4+ T cells sorted from blood. CDR3 region: CASTRNWDRGYNEQFF. CDR3 DNA: TGTGCCAGCACTAGAAACTGGGACAGGGGGTACAATGAGCAGTTCTTC.